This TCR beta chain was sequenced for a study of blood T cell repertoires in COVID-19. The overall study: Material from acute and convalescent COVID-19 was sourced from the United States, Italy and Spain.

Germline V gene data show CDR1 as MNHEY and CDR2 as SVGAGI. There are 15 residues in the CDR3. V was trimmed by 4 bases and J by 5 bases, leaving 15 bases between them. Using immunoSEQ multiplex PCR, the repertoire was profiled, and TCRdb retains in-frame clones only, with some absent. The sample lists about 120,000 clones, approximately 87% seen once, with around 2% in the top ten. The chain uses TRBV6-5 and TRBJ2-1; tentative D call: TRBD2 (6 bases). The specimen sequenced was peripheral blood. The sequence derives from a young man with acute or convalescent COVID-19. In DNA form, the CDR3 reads TGTGCCAGCAGTTCCACACCTAGCGCAGACAATGAGCAGTTCTTC. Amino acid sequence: CASSSTPSADNEQFF.